This T cell receptor (beta chain) is drawn from a study of cytomegalovirus exposure and HLA in healthy donors. The PCR was carried out with 60 Vbeta primers and 13 Jbeta primers. Original processing methods: Unique TCR beta chains numbered around 80 million in a later analysis, with roughly 10 million shared. TCRdb keeps only in-frame clones here, not all; method: immunoSEQ multiplex PCR. V, J and clone size are those of that table, while D and trimming were read from the DNA. Its clone listing holds 65,000 to 90,000 clones. V was shortened by 0 bases and J by 0 bases, with 11 bases between the two germline ends. The CDR3 loop spans 16 amino acids. Germline values: CDR1 LGHNA, CDR2 YSLEER.

The sequence derives from a female donor in good health and CMV-seropositive. The rearrangement joins TRBV4-3 to TRBJ1-1; perhaps TRBD1 as D (5 bases). The sequencing sample was made of PBMCs. CDR3 residues: CASSQDVGGVNTEAFF. CDR3 coding DNA: TGCGCCAGCAGCCAAGATGTCGGAGGGGTGAACACTGAAGCTTTCTTT.